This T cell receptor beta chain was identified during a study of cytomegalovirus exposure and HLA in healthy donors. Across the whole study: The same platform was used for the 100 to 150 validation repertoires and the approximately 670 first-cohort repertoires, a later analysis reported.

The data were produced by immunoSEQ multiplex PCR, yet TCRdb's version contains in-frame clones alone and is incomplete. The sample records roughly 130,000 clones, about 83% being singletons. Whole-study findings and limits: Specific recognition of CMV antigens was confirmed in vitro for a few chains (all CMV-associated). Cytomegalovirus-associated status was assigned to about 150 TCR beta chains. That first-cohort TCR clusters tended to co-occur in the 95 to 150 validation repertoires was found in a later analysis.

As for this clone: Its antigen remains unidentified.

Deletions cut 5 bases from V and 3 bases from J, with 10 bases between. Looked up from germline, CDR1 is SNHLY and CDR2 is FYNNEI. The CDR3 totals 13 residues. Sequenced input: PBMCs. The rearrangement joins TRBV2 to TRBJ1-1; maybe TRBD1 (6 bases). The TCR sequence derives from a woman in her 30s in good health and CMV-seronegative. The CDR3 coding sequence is TGTGCCAGCAGTAAGGACAGTGACACTGAAGCTTTCTTT. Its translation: CASSKDSDTEAFF.